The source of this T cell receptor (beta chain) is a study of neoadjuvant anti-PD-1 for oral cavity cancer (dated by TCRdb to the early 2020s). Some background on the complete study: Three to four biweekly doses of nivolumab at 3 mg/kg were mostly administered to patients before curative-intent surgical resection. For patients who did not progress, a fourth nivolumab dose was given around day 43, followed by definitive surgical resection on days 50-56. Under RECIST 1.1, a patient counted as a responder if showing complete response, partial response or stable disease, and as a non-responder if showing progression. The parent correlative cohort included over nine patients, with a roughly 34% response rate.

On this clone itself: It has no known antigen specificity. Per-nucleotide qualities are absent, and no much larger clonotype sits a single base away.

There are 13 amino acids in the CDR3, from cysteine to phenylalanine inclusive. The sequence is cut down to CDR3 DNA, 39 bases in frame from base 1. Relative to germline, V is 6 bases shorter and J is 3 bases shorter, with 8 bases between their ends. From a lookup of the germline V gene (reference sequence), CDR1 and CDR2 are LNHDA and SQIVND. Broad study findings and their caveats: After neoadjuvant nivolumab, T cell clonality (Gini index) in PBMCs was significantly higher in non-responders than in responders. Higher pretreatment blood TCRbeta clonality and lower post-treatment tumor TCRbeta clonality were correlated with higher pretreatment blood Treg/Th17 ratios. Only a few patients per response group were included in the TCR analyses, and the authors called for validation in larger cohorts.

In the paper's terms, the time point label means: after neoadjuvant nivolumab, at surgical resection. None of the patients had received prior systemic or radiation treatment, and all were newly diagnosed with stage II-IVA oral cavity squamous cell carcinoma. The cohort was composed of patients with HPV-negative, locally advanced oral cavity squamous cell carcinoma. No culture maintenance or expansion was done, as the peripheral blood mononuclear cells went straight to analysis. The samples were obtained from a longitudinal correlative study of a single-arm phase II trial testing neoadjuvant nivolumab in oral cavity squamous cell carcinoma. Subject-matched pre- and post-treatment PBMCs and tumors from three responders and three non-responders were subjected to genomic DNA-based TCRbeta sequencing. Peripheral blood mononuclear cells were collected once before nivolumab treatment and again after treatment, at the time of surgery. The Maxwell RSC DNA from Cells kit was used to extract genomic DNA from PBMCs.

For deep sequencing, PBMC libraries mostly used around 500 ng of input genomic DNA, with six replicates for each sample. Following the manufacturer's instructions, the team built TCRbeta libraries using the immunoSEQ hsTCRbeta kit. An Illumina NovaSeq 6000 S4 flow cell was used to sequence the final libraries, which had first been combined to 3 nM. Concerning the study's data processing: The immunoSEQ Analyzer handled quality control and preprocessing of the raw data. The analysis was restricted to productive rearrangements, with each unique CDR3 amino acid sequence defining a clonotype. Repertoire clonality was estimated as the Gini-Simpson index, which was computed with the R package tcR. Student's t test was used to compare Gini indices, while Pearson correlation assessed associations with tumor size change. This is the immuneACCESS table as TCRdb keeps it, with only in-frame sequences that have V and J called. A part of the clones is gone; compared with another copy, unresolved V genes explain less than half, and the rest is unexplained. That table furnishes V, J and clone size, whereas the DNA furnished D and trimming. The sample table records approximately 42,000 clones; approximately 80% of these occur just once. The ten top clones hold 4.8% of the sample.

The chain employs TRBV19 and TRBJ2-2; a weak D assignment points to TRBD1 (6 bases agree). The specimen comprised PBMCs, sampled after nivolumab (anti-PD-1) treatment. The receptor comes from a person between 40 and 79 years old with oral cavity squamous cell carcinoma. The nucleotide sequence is TGTGCCAGTAGGGGGGCGGACACCGGGGAGCTGTTTTTT. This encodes CASRGADTGELFF.